These T cell receptor beta chains were read from a single sample in a study of T-cell reconstitution after alpha-beta-depleted transplantation in children. MiXCR, run by TCRdb on the PCR reads, gives a single entry per CDR3 protein. The sample includes about 300,000 distinct CDR3 sequences, just over 7.5% of them seen just once. Sequenced material: peripheral blood, taken 360 days after TCRalphabeta/CD19-depleted stem cell transplant. Source of these receptors: a female patient aged 2-9 years who had a stem cell transplant for Fanconi anemia, so the T cells may come from the graft donor. Each CDR3 is given with its conserved first and last residue. Fields, in order: J gene, D gene, clone size, V gene, CDR3 DNA, CDR3 protein. A D gene is named only where the DNA matches it firmly. Part of the rows lack a size; the others show once, few, many or a class for expanded clones.

J gene: TRBJ2-2
D gene: TRBD2
clone size: NA
V gene: TRBV7-8
CDR3 DNA: TGTGCCATGGGCCCTGGGACTAGCTGCCTGAACACCGGGGAGCTGTTTTTT
CDR3 protein: CAMGPGTSCLNTGELFF

J gene: TRBJ2-5
D gene: TRBD2
clone size: NA
V gene: TRBV20-1
CDR3 DNA: TGCAGTCCCAATCCCGGGACTAGACGAGAGACCCAGTACTTC
CDR3 protein: CSPNPGTRRETQYF

J gene: TRBJ2-1
D gene: TRBD2
clone size: few
V gene: TRBV20-1
CDR3 DNA: TGCAGTGCTCTCCCGACCGGCATGGCGGGGGGGTACAATGAGCAGTTCTTC
CDR3 protein: CSALPTGMAGGYNEQFF

J gene: TRBJ2-7
D gene: NA
clone size: many
V gene: TRBV7-9
CDR3 DNA: TGTGCCAGCAGTTGGGTAGGGCTGGTCGAGCAGTACTTC
CDR3 protein: CASSWVGLVEQYF

J gene: TRBJ1-1
D gene: NA
clone size: few
V gene: TRBV20-1
CDR3 DNA: TGCAGTGCTAGAGATCCTCAACCCCCTATGAACACTGAAGCTTTCTTT
CDR3 protein: CSARDPQPPMNTEAFF

J gene: TRBJ2-7
D gene: NA
clone size: NA
V gene: TRBV15
CDR3 DNA: TGTGCCACCAGCAGCACAGGTCTCAGCCCCTACGAGCAGTACTTC
CDR3 protein: CATSSTGLSPYEQYF

J gene: TRBJ2-1
D gene: NA
clone size: many
V gene: TRBV5-1
CDR3 DNA: TGCGCCAGCAGTTCAGTGAGCTCCTACAATGAGCAGTTCTTC
CDR3 protein: CASSSVSSYNEQFF

J gene: TRBJ2-5
D gene: NA
clone size: NA
V gene: TRBV11-3
CDR3 DNA: TGTGCCAGCAGCGGCCTCCAAGAGACCCAGTACTTC
CDR3 protein: CASSGLQETQYF

J gene: TRBJ2-5
D gene: NA
clone size: many
V gene: TRBV29-1
CDR3 DNA: TGCAGCGTTGGCTCTACAGTTCGACAAGAGACCCAGTACTTC
CDR3 protein: CSVGSTVRQETQYF

J gene: TRBJ1-3
D gene: NA
clone size: many
V gene: TRBV12-3/TRBV12-4
CDR3 DNA: TGTGCCAGCAGTTTAAAGGGTGGAAACACCATATATTTT
CDR3 protein: CASSLKGGNTIYF

J gene: TRBJ2-1
D gene: NA
clone size: many
V gene: TRBV29-1
CDR3 DNA: TGCAGCGTAACAGGGACACACAATGAGCAGTTCTTC
CDR3 protein: CSVTGTHNEQFF

J gene: TRBJ2-7
D gene: NA
clone size: many
V gene: TRBV2
CDR3 DNA: TGTGCCAGCAGTGAATACAGGGCCTACGAGCAGTACTTC
CDR3 protein: CASSEYRAYEQYF

J gene: TRBJ2-6
D gene: NA
clone size: few
V gene: TRBV5-1
CDR3 DNA: TGCGCCAGCAGGGGGTCCCGGGGAGAAGCTGGGGCCAACGTCCTGACTTTC
CDR3 protein: CASRGSRGEAGANVLTF

J gene: TRBJ2-2
D gene: NA
clone size: few
V gene: TRBV7-3
CDR3 DNA: TGTGCCAGCAGCTTAACGTCAAGCAAGACAGTGAACACCGGGGAGCTGTTTTTT
CDR3 protein: CASSLTSSKTVNTGELFF

J gene: TRBJ1-1
D gene: TRBD1
clone size: few
V gene: TRBV7-9
CDR3 DNA: TGTGCCAGCAGCCCTTACTGGGACAGCACTGAAGCTTTCTTT
CDR3 protein: CASSPYWDSTEAFF

J gene: TRBJ2-2
D gene: TRBD2
clone size: many
V gene: TRBV6-5
CDR3 DNA: TGTGCCACGGGGGAGGGAAAGCTGTTTTTT
CDR3 protein: CATGEGKLFF

J gene: TRBJ2-1
D gene: TRBD2
clone size: many
V gene: TRBV3-1
CDR3 DNA: TGTGCCAGCAGCCAAGGTCCACTAGCGGGAGGGCCAAATGAGCAGTTCTTC
CDR3 protein: CASSQGPLAGGPNEQFF

J gene: TRBJ2-1
D gene: NA
clone size: many
V gene: TRBV9
CDR3 DNA: TGTGCCAGCAGAAGCGGTAATGAGCAGTTCTTC
CDR3 protein: CASRSGNEQFF

J gene: TRBJ2-1
D gene: NA
clone size: many
V gene: TRBV9
CDR3 DNA: TGTGCCAGCAGCGTATCATTTGCTCTGAACAATGAGCAGTTCTTC
CDR3 protein: CASSVSFALNNEQFF